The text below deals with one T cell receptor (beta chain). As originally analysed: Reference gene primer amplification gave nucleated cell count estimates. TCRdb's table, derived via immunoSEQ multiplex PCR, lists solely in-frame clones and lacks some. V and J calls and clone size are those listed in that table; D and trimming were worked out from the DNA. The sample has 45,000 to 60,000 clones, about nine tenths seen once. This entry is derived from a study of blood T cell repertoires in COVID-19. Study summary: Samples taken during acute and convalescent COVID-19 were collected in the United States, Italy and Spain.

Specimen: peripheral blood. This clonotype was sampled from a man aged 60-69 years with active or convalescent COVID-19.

CDR3 sequence (DNA): TGCGCCAGCAGCTTCGGGGACAGGGTGGTGGATGAGCAGTTCTTC. Protein sequence: CASSFGDRVVDEQFF. The chain uses TRBV4-1 and TRBJ2-1, with 9 nucleotides matching TRBD1. The trim removed 5 bases at V and 8 bases at J, leaving 10 bases unmatched. CDR1 MGHRA and CDR2 YSYEKL come from the germline V gene. CDR3 length: 15 residues.